The present TCR beta chain was sequenced within a study of tumor-infiltrating lymphocytes in primary liver carcinoma. The input was 450 to 500 ng total RNA; TCR beta cDNA was made from it with a constant-region primer. Slightly modified ARM-PCR served as the procedure for the TCR beta libraries. These libraries came from three rounds of nested multiplex PCR. For around 9 cycles apiece, the opening two PCR rounds ran with TRBV1-TRBV30 forward primers and a C-beta reverse primer. TCRdb reprocessed the multiplex PCR reads with MiXCR, giving one entry per CDR3 protein. This sample yields 90,000 to 100,000 distinct CDR3 sequences, of which roughly 69% are seen a single time; more than 8% belongs to the top ten. Total RNA and DNA came together from about 21-30 mg of bulk tissue without cell sorting. Sampling of each tumor involved five separate regions. This clonotype has a handful of counts. At one end the junction does not follow the germline gene, possibly because of a read error.

CDR3 length: 15 residues. CDR1 and CDR2 (germline): SGHAT, FQNNGV. Specimen: liver tumor tissue from sampling region 5. Noted subset: tumor region T5, tumor centre. V gene TRBV11-2 combines with J gene TRBJ1-1; D is possibly TRBD1 (6 bases). The sequence came from a woman aged 55-75 years with primary liver carcinoma and hepatitis B virus infection. The CDR3 sequence: CASSPGQLLKTEAFF. In DNA, the CDR3 is TGTGCCAGCAGCCCAGGACAGCTACTGAAGACTGAAGCTTTCTTT.